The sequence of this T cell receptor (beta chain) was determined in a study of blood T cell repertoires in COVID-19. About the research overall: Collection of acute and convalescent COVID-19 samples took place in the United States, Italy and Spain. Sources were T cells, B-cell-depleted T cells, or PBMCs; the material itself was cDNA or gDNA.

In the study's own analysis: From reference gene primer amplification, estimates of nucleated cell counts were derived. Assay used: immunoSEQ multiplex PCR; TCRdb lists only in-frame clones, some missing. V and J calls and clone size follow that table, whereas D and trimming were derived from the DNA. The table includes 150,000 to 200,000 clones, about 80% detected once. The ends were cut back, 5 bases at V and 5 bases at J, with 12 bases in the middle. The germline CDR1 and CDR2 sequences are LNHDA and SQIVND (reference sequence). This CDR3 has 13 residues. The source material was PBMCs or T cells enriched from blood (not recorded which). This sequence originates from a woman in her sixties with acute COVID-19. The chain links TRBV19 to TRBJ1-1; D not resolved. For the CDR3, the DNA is TGTGCCAGTAGTCCCGGACTGAGGACTGAAGCTTTCTTT. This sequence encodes CASSPGLRTEAFF.